Listed below are T cell receptor beta chains from one sample, sequenced in a study of T-cell memory formation after mild COVID-19. TCRdb reprocessed the 5' RACE reads via MiXCR and lists one record per CDR3 protein. This table holds fewer than 650,000 distinct CDR3 sequences, about 20% found once. What was sequenced was PBMCs or a T cell subset sorted from them (not recorded which). The receptors derive from an adult woman who had mild COVID-19 (a few samples of this study predate the infection). Cell type and time point are not known. The CDR3 runs from the conserved cysteine through the conserved F or W. Fields, in order: CDR3 length, J gene, D gene, clone size, V gene, CDR3 protein, CDR3 DNA. A D gene is named only where the DNA matches it firmly. Not every row has a clone size; where given, it reads once, few, many or a size class.

>16|TRBJ2-1|TRBD2|-|TRBV6-5
CASSYIPGTSKDEQFF
TGTGCCAGCAGTTACATACCCGGGACTAGCAAGGATGAGCAGTTCTTC
>14|TRBJ2-1|TRBD1|-|TRBV18
CASSDRDRVNEQFF
TGTGCCAGCTCAGACCGGGACAGGGTCAATGAGCAGTTCTTC
>16|TRBJ2-2|TRBD1|few|TRBV3-1
CASSPTGTGLAGELFF
TGTGCCAGCAGCCCAACCGGGACAGGGTTGGCCGGGGAGCTGTTTTTT
>14|TRBJ2-1|TRBD2|-|TRBV5-4
CASKNKGGPGEQFF
TGTGCCAGCAAGAATAAGGGAGGGCCTGGGGAGCAGTTCTTC
>15|TRBJ2-3|TRBD1|few|TRBV12-3/TRBV12-4
CASSRDRSSTDTQYF
TGTGCCAGCAGTCGGGACAGGTCTAGCACAGATACGCAGTATTTT
>15|TRBJ2-3|TRBD2|-|TRBV6-2/TRBV6-3
CASSYREGQTDTQYF
TGTGCCAGCAGTTACCGGGAGGGGCAGACAGATACGCAGTATTTT
>15|TRBJ1-5|-|few|TRBV27
CASSSYREVGQPQHF
TGTGCCAGCAGTTCCTACAGGGAAGTGGGTCAGCCCCAGCATTTT
>17|TRBJ2-3|-|-|TRBV4-2
CASSQARLVLSTDTQYF
TGTGCCAGCAGCCAGGCTCGACTAGTACTTAGCACAGATACGCAGTATTTT
>15|TRBJ1-1|TRBD1|-|TRBV12-3/TRBV12-4
CASISQGQENTEAFF
TGTGCCAGCATTTCCCAGGGACAGGAGAACACTGAAGCTTTCTTT
>16|TRBJ2-5|-|-|TRBV5-1
CASSLGGLAVEETQYF
TGCGCCAGCAGCTTAGGGGGGCTAGCGGTAGAAGAGACCCAGTACTTC
>9|TRBJ1-5|-|-|TRBV27
CASEGVTTF
TGTGCCAGTGAAGGGGTGACAACATTT
>13|TRBJ2-3|-|-|TRBV14
CASSQMRTDTQYF
TGTGCCAGCAGCCAGATGCGCACAGATACGCAGTATTTT
>16|TRBJ2-5|TRBD2|-|TRBV9
CASSSPGLADQETQYF
TGTGCCAGCAGCTCACCGGGACTAGCGGACCAAGAGACCCAGTACTTC
>12|TRBJ2-5|TRBD2|many|TRBV29-1
CSVERGEETQYF
TGCAGCGTTGAACGGGGGGAGGAGACCCAGTACTTC
>19|TRBJ2-3|TRBD2|-|TRBV3-1
CASSQYLFGAGAFPDTQYF
TGTGCCAGCAGCCAATATTTATTCGGAGCGGGAGCGTTCCCAGATACGCAGTATTTT
>14|TRBJ2-5|-|-|TRBV24-1
CATQHRWRGETQYF
TGTGCCACCCAGCATCGGTGGAGGGGGGAGACCCAGTACTTC
>14|TRBJ2-5|TRBD1|few|TRBV10-2
CASSGGQRKETQYF
TGCGCCAGCAGTGGGGGACAGAGGAAAGAGACCCAGTACTTC
>16|TRBJ2-2|TRBD1|-|TRBV9
CASSKDLTGYTGELFF
TGTGCCAGCAGCAAAGACTTGACAGGGTACACCGGGGAGCTGTTTTTT
>13|TRBJ2-7|-|few|TRBV25-1
CASSRGLTYEQYF
TGTGCCAGCAGCCGGGGTCTTACCTACGAGCAGTACTTC
>15|TRBJ1-6|TRBD1|-|TRBV5-1
CASSSGTGFNSPLHF
TGCGCCAGCAGCTCGGGGACAGGTTTTAATTCACCCCTCCACTTT
>15|TRBJ1-6|-|few|TRBV11-2
CASSLEGGRNSPLHF
TGTGCCAGCAGCTTAGAAGGGGGACGTAATTCACCCCTCCACTTT
>19|TRBJ2-5|-|few|TRBV3-1
CASSQAPFSGTKGRETQYF
TGTGCCAGCAGCCAAGCCCCCTTTTCAGGGACAAAGGGAAGGGAGACCCAGTACTTC
>15|TRBJ2-1|TRBD2|-|TRBV7-9
CASSLLRGGRNEQFF
TGTGCCAGCAGTTTACTTCGGGGGGGCCGTAATGAGCAGTTCTTC
>17|TRBJ2-3|TRBD2|few|TRBV24-1
CATSDSVAGVRTDTQYF
TGTGCCACCAGTGATTCAGTAGCGGGAGTACGGACAGATACGCAGTATTTT
>16|TRBJ2-5|TRBD2|few|TRBV7-3
CASSLNPRGVRETQYF
TGTGCCAGCAGCTTAAATCCACGGGGGGTCCGAGAGACCCAGTACTTC
>15|TRBJ2-3|-|-|TRBV4-1
CASSHRTHSTDTQYF
TGCGCCAGCAGCCACAGGACACATAGCACAGATACGCAGTATTTT
>17|TRBJ2-7|TRBD1|-|TRBV3-1
CASSQHGPGQGPYEQYF
TGTGCCAGCAGCCAACACGGACCGGGACAGGGCCCCTACGAGCAGTACTTC
>15|TRBJ2-5|TRBD2|few|TRBV5-4
CASSSSGGGTETQYF
TGTGCCAGCAGCTCAAGCGGGGGGGGCACAGAGACCCAGTACTTC
>12|TRBJ2-3|-|-|TRBV20-1
CSASGLKRTQYF
TGCAGTGCCTCTGGACTGAAGCGGACGCAGTATTTT
>15|TRBJ1-3|-|-|TRBV7-9
CASSPDSSRGNTIYF
TGTGCCAGCAGCCCCGACAGTTCCAGGGGAAACACCATATATTTT
>16|TRBJ2-5|-|-|TRBV6-5
CASSYRSPPTGETQYF
TGTGCCAGCAGTTACCGGTCGCCGCCGACGGGAGAGACCCAGTACTTC
>14|TRBJ2-2|-|few|TRBV5-4
CASRGQLNTGELFF
TGTGCCAGCAGAGGACAGCTGAACACCGGGGAGCTGTTTTTT
>15|TRBJ1-5|TRBD1|many|TRBV12-3/TRBV12-4
CASSSGGNSNQPQHF
TGTGCCAGCAGTTCAGGGGGTAATAGCAATCAGCCCCAGCATTTT
>14|TRBJ2-2|-|-|TRBV7-2
CASSRALNTGELFF
TGTGCCAGCAGCCGAGCCCTGAACACCGGGGAGCTGTTTTTT
>15|TRBJ2-1|-|-|TRBV7-9
CASSWERVGYNEQFF
TGTGCCAGCAGCTGGGAGCGGGTCGGGTACAATGAGCAGTTCTTC
>12|TRBJ2-1|-|many|TRBV5-1
CASSSEQNEQFF
TGCGCCAGCAGCTCCGAACAGAATGAGCAGTTCTTC
>17|TRBJ2-7|-|-|TRBV19
CASSIDFAGRKTYEQYF
TGTGCCAGTAGTATAGACTTTGCGGGGAGGAAGACCTACGAGCAGTACTTC
>15|TRBJ2-1|-|many|TRBV7-9
CASSRDGGLNNEQFF
TGTGCCAGCAGCCGCGACGGGGGCCTGAACAATGAGCAGTTCTTC
>13|TRBJ2-7|-|few|TRBV7-2
CASSGSGGYEQYF
TGTGCCAGCAGCGGATCCGGGGGATACGAGCAGTACTTC
>18|TRBJ2-2|-|few|TRBV13
CASSLVGGVGRNTGELFF
TGTGCCAGCAGCTTAGTCGGGGGAGTCGGGAGAAACACCGGGGAGCTGTTTTTT
>13|TRBJ1-6|-|few|TRBV10-3
CAIRRDHYSPLHF
TGTGCCATCAGAAGGGACCACTATTCACCCCTCCACTTT
>17|TRBJ1-1|TRBD1|few|TRBV3-1
CASSPVPGQGGDTEAFF
TGTGCCAGCAGCCCCGTCCCGGGACAGGGTGGCGACACTGAAGCTTTCTTT
>14|TRBJ2-5|-|-|TRBV29-1
CSVEGEGSSETQYF
TGCAGCGTTGAAGGTGAGGGATCTTCGGAGACCCAGTACTTC